This T cell receptor beta chain is from a study of blood T cell repertoires in COVID-19. The repertoire was sequenced with immunoSEQ multiplex PCR; TCRdb's copy has only in-frame clones and lacks some. The sample shows around 140,000 clones, 80% to 85% of them seen only once. Germline CDR1 is SGHVS and CDR2 is FQNEAQ. The V gene lost 4 bases and the J gene lost 7 bases, with 17 bases spanning the gap. The CDR3 totals 15 residues. This sequence was found in a woman aged 55-70 years with active or convalescent COVID-19. The chain carries TRBV7-8 and TRBJ1-5; D gene uncertain. Sequencing was carried out using peripheral blood. CDR3 in DNA: TGTGCCAGCAGCTCCCAACTCGGGTCTAACCAGCCCCAGCATTTT. Protein: CASSSQLGSNQPQHF.